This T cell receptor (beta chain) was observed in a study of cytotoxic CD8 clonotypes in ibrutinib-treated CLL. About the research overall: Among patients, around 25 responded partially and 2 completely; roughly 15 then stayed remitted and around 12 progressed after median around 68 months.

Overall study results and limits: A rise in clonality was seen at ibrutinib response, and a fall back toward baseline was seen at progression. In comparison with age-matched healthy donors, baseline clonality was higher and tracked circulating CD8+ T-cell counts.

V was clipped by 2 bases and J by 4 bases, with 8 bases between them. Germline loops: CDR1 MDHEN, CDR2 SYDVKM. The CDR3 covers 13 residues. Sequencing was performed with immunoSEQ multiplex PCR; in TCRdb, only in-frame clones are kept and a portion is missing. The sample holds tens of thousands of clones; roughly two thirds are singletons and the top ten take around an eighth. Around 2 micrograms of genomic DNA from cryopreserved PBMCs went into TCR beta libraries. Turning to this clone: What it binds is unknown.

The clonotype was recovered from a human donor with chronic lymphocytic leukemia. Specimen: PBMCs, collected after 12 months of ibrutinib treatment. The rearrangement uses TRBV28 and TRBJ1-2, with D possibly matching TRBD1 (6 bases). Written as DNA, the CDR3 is TGTGCCAGCAGTTTAACAGGGACCTATGGCTACACCTTC. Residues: CASSLTGTYGYTF.